This T cell receptor (beta chain) was captured in a study of cytomegalovirus exposure and HLA in healthy donors. With regard to this clone: Its cognate antigen is unknown.

Vbeta (60) and Jbeta (13) primers were used in the PCR. Assay used: immunoSEQ multiplex PCR; TCRdb lists only in-frame clones, some missing. Among around 140,000 clones, approximately 72% were seen once, and the ten largest hold 6.5%. Study-level points and caveats: Researchers left out some V segments, among them TRBV6-2 and TRBV6-3, as indistinguishable.

CDR3 size: 14 residues. The sequence came from a woman aged 55-70 years in good health and CMV-seronegative. The J gene is TRBJ2-3, the V gene TRBV12-1; the tabulated D call, TRBD2, remains unverified against the DNA. TRBV12-1 is deemed a pseudogene. The specimen sequenced was PBMCs. CDR3 sequence (DNA): TGTGCCAGCAGTGCGGGGCCTCCCACAGATACGCAGTATTTT. Residues: CASSAGPPTDTQYF.